These T cell receptor beta chains were read from a single sample in a study of beta chain features in type 1 diabetes. Profiling relied on immunoSEQ multiplex PCR, and the TCRdb table lists in-frame clones only, not all of them. The repertoire includes some 190,000 clones, about 7.8% of them detected once, and about 1% sits in the top ten. Sequencing was done on a sample of central memory CD4+ T cells from blood. These receptors were collected from a woman in her thirties or forties with type 1 diabetes. The conserved cysteine and the conserved F or W are not part of the CDR3 here.

>TRBJ2-1|TRBV28
ASTPAGGRRNEQF
>TRBJ2-6|TRBV7-3
ASSPTSGANVLT
>TRBJ1-1|TRBV29-1
SVESTAAGTEAF
>TRBJ1-1|TRBV28
AIGGTANTEAF
>TRBJ2-5|TRBV29-1
SGQASETQY
>TRBJ1-4|TRBV2
ASSEWGTTTNEKLF
>TRBJ1-1|TRBV18
ASSPGRGGTEAF
>TRBJ1-3|TRBV15
ATSRAPGNTIY
>TRBJ2-3|TRBV5-1
ASSSAVAGTDTQY
>TRBJ2-1|TRBV9
ASSGTLSSYNEQF
>TRBJ1-2|TRBV18
ASSPGTTTDGYT
>TRBJ1-2|TRBV18
ASHRSGVLYGYT
>TRBJ2-5|TRBV9
ASSVTGAGGETQY
>TRBJ1-3|TRBV18
ASSPDRSSGNTIY
>TRBJ1-3|TRBV7-6
ASSLFGSSGNTIY
>TRBJ2-6|TRBV2
ASSRQNSGANVLT
>TRBJ2-1|TRBV5-6
ASSSGLAGGPTDEQF
>TRBJ2-5|TRBV27
ASSLMGAEETQY
>TRBJ2-5|TRBV5-4
ASSLGDRKETQY
>TRBJ1-2|TRBV6-1
ASSEGDSYGYT
>TRBJ2-3|TRBV6-5
ASGRREGEDTQY
>TRBJ2-7|TRBV28
ASSAPIAGAYEQY
>TRBJ1-1|TRBV4-3
ASSQGQGATEAF
>TRBJ1-4|TRBV4-3
ASSQMPGSEKLF
>TRBJ1-2|TRBV19
ASQAAENYGYT
>TRBJ2-7|TRBV4-2
ASSQDPAGTASYEQY
>TRBJ1-6|TRBV28
ASSRDRDNSPLH
>TRBJ1-1|TRBV2
ASAPRDFFTEAF
>TRBJ2-2|TRBV9
ASTPRQGDTGELF
>TRBJ1-4|TRBV30
AWKGQSNEKLF